Below, one T cell receptor (beta chain) is given with its context. This entry belongs to a study of blood T cell repertoires in COVID-19. In the original analysis: Estimated nucleated cell counts came from reference gene primer amplification. This table comes from immunoSEQ multiplex PCR, and its TCRdb copy is limited to in-frame clones, with some not included. The DNA was the basis for D and trimming; V, J and clone size are from that table. The sample includes about 480,000 clones, 85% to 90% of them seen just once. Participants' reported clinical history set cohort assignment. The CDR3 loop spans 16 amino acids. Germline lookup yields CDR1 LNHNV and CDR2 YYDKDF (reference sequence). The junction had 10 bases not matched to a gene; V was cut back by 5 bases and J by 7 bases.

Sequenced material: PBMCs or T cells enriched from blood (not recorded which). The gene calls are TRBV15 and TRBJ2-1, with 11 bases identical to TRBD2. This TCR came from a woman aged 40 to 50 who had recovered from COVID-19. The CDR3 DNA is TGTGCCACCAGCGGCCGACTAGCGGGATATCTTAATGAGCAGTTCTTC. This sequence encodes CATSGRLAGYLNEQFF.